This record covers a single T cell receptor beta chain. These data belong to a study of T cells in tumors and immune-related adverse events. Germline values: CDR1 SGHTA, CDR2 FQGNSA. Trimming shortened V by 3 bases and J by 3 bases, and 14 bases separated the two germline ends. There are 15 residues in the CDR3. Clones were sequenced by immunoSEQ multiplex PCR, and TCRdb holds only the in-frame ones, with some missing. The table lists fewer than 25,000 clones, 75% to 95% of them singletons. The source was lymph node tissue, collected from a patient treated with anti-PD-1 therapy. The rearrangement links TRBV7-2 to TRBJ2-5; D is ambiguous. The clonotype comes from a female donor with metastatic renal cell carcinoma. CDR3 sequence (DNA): TGTGCCAGCAGCTTCTACAGAGGAAGAGAAGAGACCCAGTACTTC. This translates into CASSFYRGREETQYF.